Following are 18 T cell receptor beta chains from one sample sequenced in a study of CD8+CD57+ T cells in acquired aplastic anemia. Genomic DNA provided the template from which TCR beta VDJ and CDR3 profiles were obtained. TCRdb re-called the reads with MiXCR, one entry per CDR3 protein. Altogether 40,000 or so distinct CDR3 sequences are present, 75% to 85% being singletons, with the ten largest covering roughly 22%. Sequencing was performed on sorted CD4+, CD8+, or CD8+CD57+ T cells (not recorded which) from PBMCs. Receptors originate from a human donor in good health, serving as a control.

Only a few counts were recorded for this clonotype. The gene calls are TRBV24-1 and TRBJ2-5; 7 bases align to TRBD1. J lost 4 bases, V lost 4 bases, and 8 bases had no gene match. Germline V gene lookup returns CDR1 KGHDR and CDR2 SFDVKD. The CDR3 has 15 residues. The CDR3: CATSDARGLAETQYF. The DNA of the CDR3 is TGTGCCACCAGTGACGCCAGGGGGTTGGCAGAGACCCAGTACTTC.

This rearrangement joins TRBV29-1 to TRBJ2-7; 13 nucleotides line up with TRBD2. Germline loops: CDR1 SQVTM, CDR2 ANQGSEA. The CDR3 runs 17 residues. The trim removed 1 base at V and 4 bases at J, leaving 10 bases unmatched. In DNA, the CDR3 is TGCAGCGTTGAAGTCCTGGGGACTAGCGGGGATGGATACGAGCAGTACTTC. The encoded protein is CSVEVLGTSGDGYEQYF.

This rearrangement joins TRBV29-1 to TRBJ1-1, with TRBD1 identical over 11 bases. Germline V gene data show CDR1 as SQVTM and CDR2 as ANQGSEA. V shed 0 bases and J 3 bases; nucleotides not matched to a gene: 3. The length of the CDR3 is 15 residues. The chain's CDR3 is CSVEDRGQGDTEAFF. CDR3 nucleotides: TGCAGCGTTGAAGATCGGGGACAGGGGGACACTGAAGCTTTCTTT. Combining the CDR3 with reference TRBV29-1 and TRBJ1-1 gives the whole variable domain SAVISQKPSRDICQRGTSLTIQCQVDSQVTMMFWYRQQPGQSLTLIATANQGSEATYESGFVIDKFPISRPNLTFSTLTVSNMSPEDSSIYLCSVEDRGQGDTEAFFGQGTRLTVV.

The chain carries TRBV25-1 and TRBJ1-6; 9 bases fit TRBD1. The CDR3 is 14 amino acids. In germline, CDR1 is MGHDK, CDR2 SYGVNS. Unmatched junction bases numbered 5, after V lost 6 bases and J lost 8 bases. CDR3: CASRIGDRDSPLHF. The CDR3 coding sequence is TGTGCCAGCAGGATAGGGGACAGGGATTCACCCCTCCACTTT.

This rearrangement joins TRBV9 to TRBJ2-5, with unresolved D. The CDR3 spans 14 residues. The germline V gene encodes CDR1 SGDLS and CDR2 YYNGEE. Trimming pared 3 bases from V and 2 bases from J, leaving 11 bases between. The CDR3 reads CASSGGIGQETQYF. The CDR3 region has the DNA TGTGCCAGCAGCGGAGGCATAGGGCAAGAGACCCAGTACTTC.

The chain carries TRBV19 and TRBJ2-2; 7 bases are a match to TRBD1. Losses at the gene ends were 3 bases for V and 3 bases for J; bases not matched to a gene: 4. This CDR3 contains 15 residues. Per germline, CDR1 LNHDA and CDR2 SQIVND (reference sequence). The CDR3 nucleotides are TGTGCCAGTAGTATTCTGCAGGGGGACACCGGGGAGCTGTTTTTT. Amino acid sequence: CASSILQGDTGELFF. Based on the CDR3 plus reference TRBV19 and TRBJ2-2, the full variable domain is DGGITQSPKYLFRKEGQNVTLSCEQNLNHDAMYWYRQDPGQGLRLIYYSQIVNDFQKGDIAEGYSVSREKKESFPLTVTSAQKNPTAFYLCASSILQGDTGELFFGEGSRLTVL.

This clonotype was seen only once. V is TRBV15 and J is TRBJ2-7, with D unclear. The CDR3 loop spans 13 amino acids. Per germline, CDR1 LNHNV and CDR2 YYDKDF (reference sequence). Trimming pared 3 bases from V and 5 bases from J, leaving 11 bases between. CDR3 nucleotides: TGTGCCACCAGCAGCGCGACCCTGGACGAGCAGTACTTC. Its translation is CATSSATLDEQYF. The full variable domain, its missing parts supplied by reference TRBV15 and TRBJ2-7, is DAMVIQNPRYQVTQFGKPVTLSCSQTLNHNVMYWYQQKSSQAPKLLFHYYDKDFNNEADTPDNFQSRRPNTSFCFLDIRSPGLGDTAMYLCATSSATLDEQYFGPGTRLTVT.

The chain links TRBV7-6 to TRBJ2-2; the D is unclear. CDR3 length equals 16 residues. The V end lost 1 base, the J end lost 6 bases, and 15 bases lay between the germline ends. CDR1 SGHVS and CDR2 FNYEAQ come from the germline V gene. The DNA of the CDR3 is TGTGCCAGCAGCTTAGGCCTAGTCATGTTAGCCGGGGAGCTGTTTTTT. Residues: CASSLGLVMLAGELFF.

This chain links TRBV11-1 with TRBJ2-7; 9 bases match TRBD2. Germline V gene lookup returns CDR1 SGHAT and CDR2 FQDESV (reference sequence). V lost 3 bases to trimming and J lost 0 bases; unmatched junction nucleotides: 6. This CDR3 contains 16 residues. The CDR3 spells CASSLEVAGDSYEQYF. CDR3 in DNA: TGTGCCAGCAGCTTGGAGGTAGCGGGAGACTCCTACGAGCAGTACTTC. The variable domain in full, with the rest retrieved from reference TRBV11-1 and TRBJ2-7, is EAEVAQSPRYKITEKSQAVAFWCDPISGHATLYWYRQILGQGPELLVQFQDESVVDDSQLPKDRFSAERLKGVDSTLKIQPAELGDSAMYLCASSLEVAGDSYEQYFGPGTRLTVT.

The chain employs TRBV4-3 and TRBJ2-7, with 8 bases fitting TRBD1. With 1 base clipped from V and 0 bases from J, the junction kept 2 bases outside the gene matches. Germline loops: CDR1 LGHNA, CDR2 YSLEER. The length of the CDR3 is 15 residues. The CDR3 here is CASSQGQGPSYEQYF. The CDR3 DNA sequence: TGCGCCAGCAGCCAAGGACAGGGGCCCTCCTACGAGCAGTACTTC.

The chain has TRBV7-6 and TRBJ2-7; D might be TRBD1 (5 bases). The germline gives CDR1 SGHVS, CDR2 FNYEAQ. The CDR3 sequence is 15 residues long. V was shortened by 0 bases and J by 5 bases, with 14 bases between the two germline ends. The CDR3 sequence: CASSLAAGQGHEQYF. The CDR3 region has the DNA TGTGCCAGCAGCTTAGCCGCTGGTCAGGGCCACGAGCAGTACTTC.

This clonotype was counted once. The rearrangement links TRBV2 to TRBJ2-7; TRBD2 matches 9 bases. The CDR3 length is 16 residues. Trimming at V came to 3 bases and at J to 4 bases, leaving 10 bases not matched to a gene. Germline loops: CDR1 SNHLY, CDR2 FYNNEI. The CDR3 region is CASSDVDSGSPYEQYF. The DNA of the CDR3 is TGTGCCAGCAGTGATGTAGATAGCGGGAGTCCGTACGAGCAGTACTTC.

This clonotype was seen ten or more times. This rearrangement joins TRBV4-1 to TRBJ2-2; 13 nucleotides align to TRBD2. The CDR3 consists of 19 residues. The V gene end was trimmed by 0 bases and the J gene end by 9 bases; junction bases not matched to a gene: 13. The germline V gene has CDR1 MGHRA and CDR2 YSYEKL. CDR3 bases: TGCGCCAGCAGCCAAGAAGGGCTCGGACTAGCGGGGGAGCACCGGGAGCTGTTTTTT. The encoded protein is CASSQEGLGLAGEHRELFF.

The chain uses TRBV19 and TRBJ1-5; D possibly corresponds to TRBD1 (6 bases). V was cut by 5 bases and J by 5 bases, with 13 bases left in between. The CDR3 spans 14 residues. Germline CDR1 LNHDA, CDR2 SQIVND (reference sequence). CDR3 DNA: TGTGCCAGTAGTCCAACAGGGTTTGATCAGCCCCAGCATTTT. This encodes CASSPTGFDQPQHF.

The chain couples TRBV2 to TRBJ2-1, with TRBD2 matching 9 bases. The CDR3 contains 15 residues. Trimming removed 3 bases from V and 6 bases from J; junction bases left unmatched: 6. Germline CDR1 SNHLY, CDR2 FYNNEI. CDR3 in DNA: TGTGCCAGCAGTGAGTTGGCTAGCGGGGTCAATGAGCAGTTCTTC. Protein: CASSELASGVNEQFF.

The chain couples TRBV15 to TRBJ2-1; TRBD2 agrees at 9 bases. V lost 2 bases and J lost 10; bases outside the gene matches: 3. Germline assignment: CDR1 LNHNV and CDR2 YYDKDF (reference sequence). The CDR3 has 13 amino acids. For the CDR3, the DNA is TGTGCCACCAGCAGATTAGCGGGAGAGGAGCAGTTCTTC. Translated: CATSRLAGEEQFF.

V and J are TRBV19 and TRBJ1-5; D remains unclear. The CDR3 runs 13 residues. Germline V gene sequence: CDR1 LNHDA, CDR2 SQIVND (reference sequence). V gave up 3 bases and J gave up 3 bases, with 6 bases separating them. CDR3 in amino acids: CASSITVNQPQHF. The CDR3 region has the DNA TGTGCCAGTAGTATCACAGTCAATCAGCCCCAGCATTTT. The entire variable domain, with the rest obtained from reference TRBV19 and TRBJ1-5, is as follows: DGGITQSPKYLFRKEGQNVTLSCEQNLNHDAMYWYRQDPGQGLRLIYYSQIVNDFQKGDIAEGYSVSREKKESFPLTVTSAQKNPTAFYLCASSITVNQPQHFGDGTRLSIL.

Sample share makes this clonotype medium-sized. This sequence joins TRBV19 and TRBJ2-1; D is unresolved. V was pared by 3 bases and J by 3 bases, with 9 bases between. This CDR3 has 14 residues. CDR1 is LNHDA, CDR2 SQIVND, per germline (reference sequence). DNA of the CDR3: TGTGCCAGTAGTATCGTTCAGGACTACAATGAGCAGTTCTTC. Residues: CASSIVQDYNEQFF.